The T cell receptor (beta chain) described here comes from a study of spatial heterogeneity in lung cancer. From the 5' RACE reads, TCRdb called clonotypes with MiXCR, one entry per CDR3 protein. Of more than 35,000 distinct CDR3 sequences listed, around 5.2% were seen once; the top ten hold 20% to 30%. The length of the CDR3 is 14 residues. V lost 0 bases to trimming and J lost 2 bases, with 8 bases between them. Germline V CDR1 and CDR2: MNHEY, SVGAGI. Time point indicated: sample taken at primary tumor resection. There are many counts of this clonotype. Sequenced here: PBMCs, sampled at surgery. The chain carries TRBV6-5 and TRBJ2-7, with a weak D call TRBD1 (6 bases). The receptor was isolated from a female donor with early-stage non-small cell lung cancer. CDR3 sequence reads: CASSYSAGAYEQYF. In nucleotides, the CDR3 is TGTGCCAGCAGTTACTCCGCAGGGGCCTACGAGCAGTACTTC.